These T cell receptor beta chains were read from a single sample in a study of prognosis after radiotherapy for stage I lung cancer. TCRdb fed the multiplex PCR reads into MiXCR, producing one record per CDR3 protein. Of around 15,000 distinct CDR3 sequences in the sample, 45% to 55% were seen once. Sequencing used PBMCs, obtained before or after stereotactic body radiation therapy (not recorded which). The source is a donor of 50 years or more with non-small cell lung cancer. Each CDR3 is given with its conserved first and last residue. D genes are given only for firm matches. Size tells how often a clone was seen (once, few, many) or the class of an expanded clone, and some rows leave it out.

D gene	clone size	V gene	J gene	CDR3 DNA	CDR3 protein
TRBD2	few	TRBV7-3	TRBJ2-1	TGTGCCAGCAGCTCTCTAGCGGGAGTCTACAATGAGCAGTTCTTC	CASSSLAGVYNEQFF
NA	many	TRBV9	TRBJ2-5	TGTGCCAGCAGCGTAGTTGTAGGTGAGACCCAGTACTTC	CASSVVVGETQYF
NA	NA	TRBV6-2/TRBV6-3	TRBJ2-2	TGTGCCAGCAATACCGGGACAGCTATCACCCGGGAGCTGTTCTTT	CASNTGTAITRELFF
NA	NA	TRBV6-4	TRBJ2-1	TGTGCCAGCGCCATTACGACTGGGAATGAGCATTTCTTC	CASAITTGNEHFF
NA	NA	TRBV28	TRBJ1-6	TGTGCCAGCAGGGGCCATGTATTTTCACCCCTCCACTTT	CASRGHVFSPLHF
NA	NA	TRBV6-2/TRBV6-3	TRBJ2-1	TGTGCCAGCAGTTTAGGGGAGCGTAGCTACAATGAGCAGTTCTTC	CASSLGERSYNEQFF
NA	NA	TRBV7-9	TRBJ1-6	TGTGCCAGCAGCGATTTGTTAAGCTCCTATAATTCACCCCTCCACTTT	CASSDLLSSYNSPLHF
NA	many	TRBV5-1	TRBJ2-5	TGCGCCAGCACCGGGGATCAAGAGACCCAGTACTTC	CASTGDQETQYF
NA	NA	TRBV19	TRBJ1-2	TGTGCCAGTAGCGCGACAGGACCCCTTGGCTACACCTTC	CASSATGPLGYTF
NA	once	TRBV28	TRBJ1-5	TGTGCCAGCAGTATGATGGGGGGATATTATCAGCCCCAGCATTTT	CASSMMGGYYQPQHF
TRBD2	NA	TRBV12-3/TRBV12-4	TRBJ2-5	TGTGCCAGCAGTTTGGGACTAGCGGAGACCCAGTACTTC	CASSLGLAETQYF
NA	NA	TRBV6-1	TRBJ2-7	TGTGCCAGCAGTCTACGACAGTCCTACGAGCAGTACTTC	CASSLRQSYEQYF
NA	once	TRBV6-1	TRBJ1-1	TGTGCCACACGGCGGACAGATCTACCGAACACTGAAGCTTTCTTT	CATRRTDLPNTEAFF
NA	NA	TRBV30	TRBJ1-2	TGTGCCTGGAGCACAAACCGGGGGCAACTTGGCTACACCTTC	CAWSTNRGQLGYTF
NA	once	TRBV24-1	TRBJ2-7	TGTGCCACCAGTGATTTGTACGGTCAGTACTTC	CATSDLYGQYF
TRBD1	NA	TRBV19	TRBJ2-3	TGTGCCAGTTCGGACAGGGCTACGCAGTATTTT	CASSDRATQYF